A single sample gave rise to the 24 T cell receptor beta chains below, sequenced in a study of cytomegalovirus exposure and HLA in healthy donors. Primers for the PCR totalled 60 Vbeta and 13 Jbeta. Libraries were prepared by immunoSEQ multiplex PCR; TCRdb keeps only in-frame clonotypes and omits some of them. Of roughly 120,000 clones listed, 77% are singletons. Sequenced sample: PBMCs. The receptors originated from a young man in good health and CMV-seropositive.

This clone came up a few times. The chain employs TRBV7-9 and TRBJ1-4; the D gene is possibly TRBD1 (5 bases). Trimming pared 6 bases from V and 4 bases from J, leaving 18 bases between. CDR1 is SEHNR, CDR2 FQNEAQ, per germline (reference sequence). The CDR3 sequence is 16 residues long. In DNA form, the CDR3 reads TGTGCCAGCAGTCGAGAACCCCGGGGACTTAATGAAAAACTGTTTTTT. It specifies CASSREPRGLNEKLFF.

This clone is classed as medium-sized. The rearrangement joins TRBV28 to TRBJ1-1, with D perhaps matching TRBD1 (5 bases). Germline V gene sequence: CDR1 MDHEN, CDR2 SYDVKM. The CDR3 extends over 14 amino acids. V dropped 6 bases and J dropped 3 bases, with 14 bases sitting between them. CDR3 sequence: CASRGPRGDTEAFF. DNA of the CDR3: TGTGCCAGCAGGGGCCCTCGGGGGGACACTGAAGCTTTCTTT.

This chain joins TRBV29-1 and TRBJ1-1; 8 bases line up with TRBD1. J lost 6 bases, V lost 5 bases, and 8 bases had no gene match. CDR1 is SQVTM, CDR2 ANQGSEA, per germline. CDR3 size: 13 residues. CDR3 protein: CSVSGQGWAEAFF. In DNA, the CDR3 is TGCAGCGTTTCAGGACAGGGCTGGGCTGAAGCTTTCTTT. Variable domain in full (rest from reference TRBV29-1 and TRBJ1-1): SAVISQKPSRDICQRGTSLTIQCQVDSQVTMMFWYRQQPGQSLTLIATANQGSEATYESGFVIDKFPISRPNLTFSTLTVSNMSPEDSSIYLCSVSGQGWAEAFFGQGTRLTVV.

The table lists this clone with a count of one. The chain's CDR3 is CASSYSRVLSTEAFF. The CDR3 nucleotides are TGTGCCAGCAGTTACTCGCGGGTTTTGAGTACTGAAGCTTTCTTT. J is TRBJ1-1 and V is TRBV6-5; D gene unclear. There are 15 residues in the CDR3. Trimming left V 0 bases short and J 5 bases short, with 13 bases between. Germline loops: CDR1 MNHEY, CDR2 SVGAGI.

The rearrangement links TRBV19 to TRBJ1-2, with TRBD1 as a possible D gene (6 bases). Germline CDR1 LNHDA, CDR2 SQIVND (reference sequence). Trimming left V 8 bases short and J 4 bases short, with 20 bases between. This CDR3 region has 15 residues. The CDR3 sequence is CASGITGKVRYGYTF. In DNA form, the CDR3 reads TGTGCCAGTGGGATTACAGGGAAGGTACGCTATGGCTACACCTTC.

The chain links TRBV4-2 to TRBJ1-3, with TRBD1 identical over 7 bases. CDR1 LGHNA and CDR2 YNFKEQ come from the germline V gene. V lost 3 bases and J lost 8; bases outside the gene matches: 19. CDR3 size: 18 residues. CDR3 amino acids: CASSHFGTEDDFLYTIYF. CDR3 bases: TGTGCCAGCAGCCATTTTGGGACAGAAGACGACTTTTTATACACCATATATTTT.

The rearrangement uses TRBV7-9 and TRBJ2-5; 14 bases line up with TRBD2. The J segment lost 4 bases and the V segment lost 6 bases, leaving 7 bases of the junction unmatched. Germline CDR1 SEHNR, CDR2 FQNEAQ (reference sequence). The CDR3 extends over 16 amino acids. CDR3 protein: CASRYPGLAGAETQYF. The CDR3 region has the DNA TGTGCCAGCAGGTATCCGGGACTAGCGGGAGCAGAGACCCAGTACTTC.

The chain carries TRBV5-1 and TRBJ2-6; D is undetermined. Germline CDR1 is SGHRS and CDR2 is YFSETQ. V lost 0 bases and J lost 0, with 13 bases in between. CDR3 length: 18 residues. CDR3 sequence (DNA): TGCGCCAGCAGCTTGGAGCTCAGGCTTAGCTCTGGGGCCAACGTCCTGACTTTC. This sequence encodes CASSLELRLSSGANVLTF. Looking up the rest from reference TRBV5-1 and TRBJ2-6 gives the full variable domain: KAGVTQTPRYLIKTRGQQVTLSCSPISGHRSVSWYQQTPGQGLQFLFEYFSETQRNKGNFPGRFSGRQFSNSRSEMNVSTLELGDSALYLCASSLELRLSSGANVLTFGAGSRLTVL.

This chain links TRBV19 with TRBJ1-2, with 7 bases matching TRBD1. This CDR3 comprises 14 residues. In germline, CDR1 is LNHDA, CDR2 SQIVND (reference sequence). J gave up 2 bases and V 8 bases, and 8 bases lay outside the gene matches. CDR3 coding DNA: TGTGCCAGTGAAGCTAGACAGGGAAACTATGGCTACACCTTC. As protein: CASEARQGNYGYTF.

J is TRBJ2-4 and V is TRBV5-1, with 12 nucleotides matching TRBD2. There are 18 residues in the CDR3. Unmatched junction bases numbered 13, after V lost 0 bases and J lost 9 bases. Germline V gene data show CDR1 as SGHRS and CDR2 as YFSETQ. CDR3 DNA: TGCGCCAGCAGCTTGGGACTAGCGGGAGCCCCTCCAAGGTTCATTCAGTACTTC. This translates into CASSLGLAGAPPRFIQYF.

This sequence joins TRBV11-2 and TRBJ2-3; 9 nucleotides align to TRBD1. The CDR3 length is 17 residues. After removal of 1 base from V and 5 bases from J, the junction contained 10 bases not matched to a gene. Germline V gene data show CDR1 as SGHAT and CDR2 as FQNNGV. The CDR3 DNA reads TGTGCCAGCAGCTTAGGCAGAACAGGGGGCCGAGGAGATACGCAGTATTTT. Its protein is CASSLGRTGGRGDTQYF.

This sequence joins TRBV5-6 and TRBJ1-2, with D tentatively TRBD1 (5 bases). Germline V gene data show CDR1 as SGHDT and CDR2 as YYEEEE. Trimming removed 7 bases from V and 4 bases from J, with 17 bases in between. This CDR3 has 14 residues. This CDR3 reads CASQGLGDFYGYTF. The CDR3 DNA follows: TGTGCCAGCCAGGGTCTCGGAGACTTCTATGGCTACACCTTC.

The genes are TRBV5-1 and TRBJ1-2; D gene uncertain. CDR1 SGHRS and CDR2 YFSETQ come from the germline V gene. The V end was cut by 0 bases, the J end by 6 bases, with 6 bases between. The CDR3 length is 12 residues. CDR3 sequence: CASSLDADGYTF. The CDR3 coding sequence is TGCGCCAGCAGCTTGGATGCGGATGGCTACACCTTC.

This chain joins TRBV5-1 and TRBJ2-2; TRBD2 matches at 9 bases. Trimming cost V 1 base and J 5 bases; bases outside gene matches: 6. The CDR3 contains 16 residues. From germline, CDR1 is SGHRS and CDR2 YFSETQ. The CDR3 coding sequence is TGCGCCAGCAGCTTGACGGGACTAGCTGGAACCGGGGAGCTGTTTTTT. It codes for CASSLTGLAGTGELFF.

The chain links TRBV28 to TRBJ1-2; 7 bases are shared with TRBD1. This CDR3 contains 17 residues. V lost 5 bases and J lost 4; bases outside the gene matches: 16. CDR1 is MDHEN, CDR2 SYDVKM, per germline. In DNA, the CDR3 is TGTGCCAGCAGTCCCGGGACAGTGAGCAGCCTCATCTATGGCTACACCTTC. It yields the protein CASSPGTVSSLIYGYTF.

CDR3: CASSLSGREHNEQFF. CDR3 DNA: TGTGCCAGCAGCTTATCGGGGCGGGAGCACAATGAGCAGTTCTTC. The chain is built from TRBV11-3 and TRBJ2-1; 7 nucleotides line up with TRBD2. Germline lookup yields CDR1 SGHNT and CDR2 YENEEA. The V gene end was trimmed by 2 bases and the J gene end by 5 bases; junction bases not matched to a gene: 6. There are 15 residues in the CDR3.

The chain links TRBV27 to TRBJ1-2; TRBD1 is a possible D gene (6 bases). V lost 5 bases, J lost 4 bases, and 11 bases lay in between. This CDR3 contains 13 residues. Germline values: CDR1 MNHEY, CDR2 SMNVEV (reference sequence). The CDR3 DNA follows: TGTGCCAGCAGTCCCCTGGACAGCTATGGCTACACCTTC. This translates into CASSPLDSYGYTF.

The rearrangement uses TRBV19 and TRBJ1-1; perhaps TRBD1 as D (5 bases). This CDR3 comprises 13 residues. Trimming removed 6 bases at V and 1 base at J, with 9 bases between. Per germline, CDR1 LNHDA and CDR2 SQIVND (reference sequence). In nucleotides, the CDR3 is TGTGCCAGTAGAACTCAGGGGAACACTGAAGCTTTCTTT. Translated, it gives CASRTQGNTEAFF.

The chain links TRBV19 to TRBJ1-1; D might be TRBD1 (5 bases). The germline gives CDR1 LNHDA, CDR2 SQIVND (reference sequence). The CDR3 loop spans 14 amino acids. Trimming took off 1 base at V and 5 bases at J, with 11 bases between the two ends. The CDR3 coding sequence is TGTGCCAGTAGTATAGGGGGAGGGGAGACTGAAGCTTTCTTT. Residues: CASSIGGGETEAFF. The full variable domain, its missing parts supplied by reference TRBV19 and TRBJ1-1, is DGGITQSPKYLFRKEGQNVTLSCEQNLNHDAMYWYRQDPGQGLRLIYYSQIVNDFQKGDIAEGYSVSREKKESFPLTVTSAQKNPTAFYLCASSIGGGETEAFFGQGTRLTVV.

The chain employs TRBV19 and TRBJ1-2; 12 bases are shared with TRBD1. This CDR3 has 13 residues. V was clipped by 7 bases and J by 4 bases; unmatched bases: 1. Germline V gene lookup returns CDR1 LNHDA and CDR2 SQIVND (reference sequence). The CDR3 DNA sequence: TGTGCCAGTACGGGACAGGGGGCCTATGGCTACACCTTC. Translation gives CASTGQGAYGYTF.

The chain is built from TRBV29-1 and TRBJ2-1, with 8 bases matching TRBD2. This CDR3 is 16 amino acids long. The V gene's germline CDR1 is SQVTM and CDR2 ANQGSEA. With 1 base clipped from V and 2 bases from J, the junction kept 7 bases outside the gene matches. The CDR3 DNA is TGCAGCGTTGAAGCTATAGCGGGAAGGGCCTACAATGAGCAGTTCTTC. It codes for CSVEAIAGRAYNEQFF.

CDR3 nucleotides: TGTGCCAGCAGTGACAGGTGGACAGGGGACGAAGCTTTCTTT. Translated: CASSDRWTGDEAFF. The chain combines TRBV6-6 with TRBJ1-1, with 9 nucleotides matching TRBD1. In germline, CDR1 is MNHNY, CDR2 SVGAGI (reference sequence). The junction had 9 bases not matched to a gene; V was cut back by 5 bases and J by 8 bases. This CDR3 is 14 amino acids long.

In this sample, this clone turned up a few times. The V and J genes are TRBV11-2 and TRBJ2-2, with D unclear. The V gene lost 5 bases and the J gene lost 1 base, with 14 bases spanning the gap. The V gene's germline CDR1 is SGHAT and CDR2 FQNNGV. The CDR3 consists of 16 residues. As DNA, the CDR3 is TGTGCCAGCAGCCCCCCGGTTACTCGGAACACCGGGGAGCTGTTTTTT. Its protein product is CASSPPVTRNTGELFF.

V usage is TRBV18 and J usage is TRBJ1-1; D gene unclear. Trimming left V 5 bases short and J 8 bases short, with 12 bases between. The CDR3 runs to 12 residues. Germline CDR1 is KGHSH and CDR2 is LQKENI. The CDR3 DNA is TGTGCCAGCTCATACCAATGGCAGGAAGCTTTCTTT. This gives the protein CASSYQWQEAFF.